These 27 T cell receptor beta chains came from one sample sequenced in a study of Ad26.COV2.S vaccination and SARS-CoV-2 variants. TCRdb keeps only in-frame clones here, not all; method: immunoSEQ multiplex PCR. The repertoire holds over 110,000 clones, with roughly 88% as singletons. Sequenced here: peripheral blood, sampled after recovery from COVID-19. All receptors derive from a human donor who had recovered from COVID-19.

This clone was seen a handful of times. The chain carries TRBV28 and TRBJ2-3; 10 bases agree with TRBD2. In germline, CDR1 is MDHEN, CDR2 SYDVKM. CDR3 length equals 16 residues. Trimming at V came to 3 bases and at J to 4 bases, leaving 7 bases not matched to a gene. CDR3 loop: CASSFLSSGGSDTQYF. CDR3 coding DNA: TGTGCCAGCAGTTTTCTCAGTAGCGGGGGGTCAGATACGCAGTATTTT.

The CDR3 loop reads CASSIQGRSYEQYF. CDR3 nucleotides: TGTGCCAGTAGTATACAGGGAAGATCATACGAGCAGTACTTC. The chain is built from TRBV19 and TRBJ2-7, with D perhaps TRBD1 (5 bases). V lost 2 bases, J lost 4 bases, and 12 bases lay in between. CDR3 length: 14 amino acids. Germline loops: CDR1 LNHDA, CDR2 SQIVND (reference sequence).

The V call is TRBV27, the J call TRBJ1-1, with 9 bases matching TRBD1. V lost 0 bases and J lost 13; bases outside the gene matches: 9. Germline lookup yields CDR1 MNHEY and CDR2 SMNVEV (reference sequence). The CDR3 extends over 14 amino acids. The CDR3 nucleotides are TGTGCCAGCAGTTTATCCTCACCGGGACAGGGTTTTTTCTTT. It codes for CASSLSSPGQGFFF.

CDR3 nucleotide sequence: TGTGCCAGCAGTGACCCAGGGACAATTCTTACTAGGGGCTACACCTTC. Translation: CASSDPGTILTRGYTF. The chain uses TRBV6-1 and TRBJ1-2; TRBD1 is a possible D gene (6 bases). Germline V lookup: CDR1 MNHNS, CDR2 SASEGT. The CDR3 totals 16 residues. V lost 3 bases, J lost 8 bases, and 22 bases lay in between.

With respect to this clone: Within the sample, other DNA sequences also encode this same CDR3. The CDR3 spells CASSLGQYNQPQHF. The CDR3, as DNA: TGTGCCAGCAGTCTGGGACAGTACAATCAGCCCCAGCATTTT. The chain recombines TRBV28 with TRBJ1-5; 7 bases are a match to TRBD1. V trimming: 5 bases; J trimming: 3 bases; junction bases outside the gene matches: 4. The CDR3 consists of 14 residues. CDR1 and CDR2 (germline): MDHEN, SYDVKM. Looking up the rest from reference TRBV28 and TRBJ1-5 gives the full variable domain: DVKVTQSSRYLVKRTGEKVFLECVQDMDHENMFWYRQDPGLGLRLIYFSYDVKMKEKGDIPEGYSVSREKKERFSLILESASTNQTSMYLCASSLGQYNQPQHFGDGTRLSIL.

The CDR3 reads CASSLREATEAFF. In DNA form, the CDR3 reads TGTGCCAGCAGTTTACGGGAGGCGACTGAAGCTTTCTTT. The chain links TRBV12-3 or TRBV12-4 to TRBJ1-1, with D unresolved. The CDR3 consists of 13 residues. The V gene lost 2 bases and the J gene lost 5 bases, with 9 bases spanning the gap.

The chain combines TRBV10-3 with TRBJ1-4, with D maybe TRBD1 (5 bases). Germline V gene sequence: CDR1 ENHRY, CDR2 SYGVKD. Trimming removed 4 bases at V and 2 bases at J, with 20 bases between. There are 18 residues in the CDR3. CDR3 in DNA: TGTGCCATCAGTGCGTCTAAGACTTCAGGGTTCACTAATGAAAAACTGTTTTTT. Protein sequence: CAISASKTSGFTNEKLFF.

The chain uses TRBV28 and TRBJ1-1; D may be TRBD1 (6 bases). The CDR3 contains 14 residues. Germline V gene lookup returns CDR1 MDHEN and CDR2 SYDVKM. Trimming cost V 6 bases and J 3 bases, with 14 bases left between them. The CDR3: CASRGVQGDTEAFF. The CDR3 DNA follows: TGTGCCAGCAGGGGGGTACAGGGCGACACTGAAGCTTTCTTT.

The chain combines TRBV2 with TRBJ1-5; no firm D call. Germline CDR1 is SNHLY and CDR2 is FYNNEI. V dropped 7 bases and J dropped 2 bases, with 12 bases sitting between them. This CDR3 is built from 14 residues. CDR3 sequence reads: CASTPGSGNQPQHF. CDR3 DNA: TGTGCCAGCACTCCCGGATCGGGCAATCAGCCCCAGCATTTT.

The J gene is TRBJ2-7, the V gene TRBV18; 8 bases map to TRBD1. Germline V gene lookup returns CDR1 KGHSH and CDR2 LQKENI. Trimming at V came to 2 bases and at J to 0 bases, leaving 9 bases not matched to a gene. The CDR3 has 17 amino acids. CDR3 sequence: CASSPARGQRTSYEQYF. In DNA form, the CDR3 reads TGTGCCAGCTCACCAGCCAGGGGGCAGCGCACCTCCTACGAGCAGTACTTC.

The V call is TRBV7-2, the J call TRBJ1-2; D gene uncertain. V was pared by 3 bases and J by 9 bases, with 14 bases between. CDR3 length: 13 amino acids. Germline V gene lookup returns CDR1 SGHTA and CDR2 FQGNSA. CDR3 sequence reads: CASSLSSDLRYTF. CDR3 in DNA: TGTGCCAGCAGCTTGAGCAGTGACTTGCGCTACACCTTC.

This clone was detected only once. At one end, the junction sequence differs from germline, possibly due to a read error. V and J are TRBV3-1 (or the pseudogene TRBV3-2) and TRBJ1-3; a weak D match, TRBD1 (5 bases). CDR1 and CDR2 from the germline V gene are LGHDT and YNNKEL (reference sequence). CDR3 length equals 22 residues. CDR3 DNA sequence: TGTGCCAGCAGCAAAGATCATCCTAATTCATCCTATGGGGGGTCGAGTGGAAACACCATATATTTT. Translation: CASSKDHPNSSYGGSSGNTIYF.

J is TRBJ1-3 and V is TRBV24-1; weak D call: TRBD1 (6 bases). The CDR3 is 14 residues long. Between the trimmed V and J ends, which lost 9 bases and 3 bases, there was a span of 14 bases. The V gene's germline CDR1 is KGHDR and CDR2 SFDVKD. This CDR3 is CATDQNRVGNTIYF. The CDR3, as DNA: TGTGCCACCGATCAAAACAGGGTTGGAAACACCATATATTTT.

This clone has just a few counts. Other DNA sequences within the sample encode an identical CDR3. This chain joins TRBV6-1 and TRBJ1-5; no definite D call. The CDR3 is 15 amino acids. The V end lost 2 bases, the J end lost 1 base, and 9 bases lay between the germline ends. Germline V gene sequence: CDR1 MNHNS, CDR2 SASEGT. The DNA of the CDR3 is TGTGCCAGCAGTGAATTAGGTGGGAGCAATCAGCCCCAGCATTTT. Translating it yields CASSELGGSNQPQHF.

The gene calls are TRBV5-6 and TRBJ2-3; 9 nucleotides line up with TRBD2. Per germline, CDR1 SGHDT and CDR2 YYEEEE. This CDR3 has 18 amino acids. The V and J ends lost 0 bases and 2 bases, in that order; junction bases with no gene match: 10. The CDR3 nucleotides read TGTGCCAGCAGCTTGGGGACCTTCAGCGGGGGGTACACAGATACGCAGTATTTT. Encoded protein: CASSLGTFSGGYTDTQYF.

V and J are TRBV18 and TRBJ2-7, with a tentative D call TRBD1 (6 bases). The CDR3 length is 12 residues. Between the trimmed V and J ends, which lost 6 bases and 5 bases, there was a span of 11 bases. Germline-derived CDR1 and CDR2 are KGHSH and LQKENI. This chain's CDR3 is CASSLNRDEQYF. DNA of the CDR3: TGTGCCAGCTCCCTTAACAGGGACGAGCAGTACTTC.

There are a few counts of this clone. The V call is TRBV4-1, the J call TRBJ2-7, with TRBD1 identical over 7 bases. The CDR3 length is 15 residues. The trim removed 0 bases at V and 1 base at J, leaving 3 bases unmatched. CDR1 and CDR2 (germline): MGHRA, YSYEKL. The CDR3 region has the DNA TGCGCCAGCAGCCAAGATGGGACAGTATCCTACGAGCAGTACTTC. Protein product: CASSQDGTVSYEQYF.

The J gene is TRBJ1-5, the V gene TRBV18; 8 bases line up with TRBD1. The V gene's germline CDR1 is KGHSH and CDR2 LQKENI. Trimming at V came to 3 bases and at J to 6 bases, leaving 7 bases not matched to a gene. This CDR3 comprises 15 residues. The CDR3 loop reads CASSPMTGVGQPQHF. Here the CDR3 DNA reads TGTGCCAGCTCACCTATGACAGGGGTTGGTCAGCCCCAGCATTTT.

This sequence joins TRBV4-3 and TRBJ2-7; D might be TRBD1 or TRBD2, each matching 5 bases. Trimming stripped 2 bases from V and 6 bases from J, with 26 bases between. Germline CDR1 is LGHNA and CDR2 is YSLEER. The CDR3 loop spans 18 amino acids. CDR3 amino acids: CASSQSRWEPGRASEQYF. DNA for the CDR3: TGCGCCAGCAGCCAAAGTAGATGGGAGCCCGGCAGGGCTTCCGAGCAGTACTTC.

This chain connects TRBV7-2 to TRBJ2-3, with 9 bases fitting TRBD2. CDR1 is SGHTA and CDR2 is FQGNSA in the germline V gene. The V gene end was trimmed by 1 base and the J gene end by 6 bases; junction bases not matched to a gene: 11. The CDR3 covers 17 residues. The CDR3 reads CASSLVASGALGDTQYF. The CDR3 DNA reads as TGTGCCAGCAGCTTAGTTGCTAGCGGGGCCCTCGGGGATACGCAGTATTTT.

This clone was detected once. The chain employs TRBV5-6 and TRBJ1-5; 8 positions match TRBD1. CDR1 is SGHDT and CDR2 is YYEEEE in the germline V gene. CDR3 length: 15 residues. V shed 5 bases and J 0 bases; nucleotides not matched to a gene: 4. CDR3 DNA: TGTGCCAGCAGTCGGACAGGGAATAGCAATCAGCCCCAGCATTTT. It translates to CASSRTGNSNQPQHF.

The chain carries TRBV6-1 and TRBJ1-3; possible D gene TRBD1, 6 bases. V was cut by 2 bases and J by 2 bases, with 13 bases left in between. CDR3 length: 16 amino acids. CDR1 MNHNS and CDR2 SASEGT come from the germline V gene. The DNA of the CDR3 is TGTGCCAGCAGTGAATCTTCGACAGGACCTGGAAACACCATATATTTT. This sequence encodes CASSESSTGPGNTIYF.

The CDR3, as DNA: TGTGCCAGTCGAGCCCCTACTCAGGGGGCGGCTGAAGCTTTCTTT. Translating it yields CASRAPTQGAAEAFF. This chain uses TRBV19 with TRBJ1-1, with 8 bases identical to TRBD1. This CDR3 region has 15 residues. From germline, CDR1 is LNHDA and CDR2 SQIVND (reference sequence). V was pared by 8 bases and J by 6 bases, with 14 bases of the junction left unmatched.

The chain links TRBV5-1 to TRBJ2-7, with a possible D match to TRBD2 (7 bases). The CDR3 totals 14 residues. Per the germline V gene, CDR1 is SGHRS and CDR2 is YFSETQ. Trimming left V 6 bases short and J 3 bases short, with 16 bases between. This CDR3 reads CASKDGGQDYEQYF. CDR3 sequence (DNA): TGCGCCAGCAAGGACGGGGGGCAGGACTACGAGCAGTACTTC.

This chain connects TRBV6-5 to TRBJ2-1; D is perhaps TRBD2 (5 bases). V was trimmed by 4 bases and J by 8 bases, leaving 21 bases between them. Per the germline V gene, CDR1 is MNHEY and CDR2 is SVGAGI. The CDR3 spans 16 residues. CDR3 amino acids: CASSSSIGLTGDEQFF. CDR3 sequence (DNA): TGTGCCAGCAGTTCCTCGATAGGACTTACGGGTGATGAGCAGTTCTTC.

The chain employs TRBV27 and TRBJ2-7; D is undetermined. The length of the CDR3 is 14 residues. V lost 3 bases and J lost 0, with 9 bases in between. The germline V gene has CDR1 MNHEY and CDR2 SMNVEV (reference sequence). The CDR3 DNA reads as TGTGCCAGCAGTTTCTACTCCAGCTCCTACGAGCAGTACTTC. This translates into CASSFYSSSYEQYF.

V usage is TRBV5-6 and J usage is TRBJ1-1; D gene ambiguous. The CDR3 covers 16 residues. The germline CDR1 and CDR2 sequences are SGHDT and YYEEEE. The V gene lost 9 bases and the J gene lost 0 bases, with 21 bases spanning the gap. The CDR3 sequence: CATGRRTPLMNTEAFF. For the CDR3, the DNA is TGTGCCACTGGACGCCGGACGCCTCTTATGAACACTGAAGCTTTCTTT.